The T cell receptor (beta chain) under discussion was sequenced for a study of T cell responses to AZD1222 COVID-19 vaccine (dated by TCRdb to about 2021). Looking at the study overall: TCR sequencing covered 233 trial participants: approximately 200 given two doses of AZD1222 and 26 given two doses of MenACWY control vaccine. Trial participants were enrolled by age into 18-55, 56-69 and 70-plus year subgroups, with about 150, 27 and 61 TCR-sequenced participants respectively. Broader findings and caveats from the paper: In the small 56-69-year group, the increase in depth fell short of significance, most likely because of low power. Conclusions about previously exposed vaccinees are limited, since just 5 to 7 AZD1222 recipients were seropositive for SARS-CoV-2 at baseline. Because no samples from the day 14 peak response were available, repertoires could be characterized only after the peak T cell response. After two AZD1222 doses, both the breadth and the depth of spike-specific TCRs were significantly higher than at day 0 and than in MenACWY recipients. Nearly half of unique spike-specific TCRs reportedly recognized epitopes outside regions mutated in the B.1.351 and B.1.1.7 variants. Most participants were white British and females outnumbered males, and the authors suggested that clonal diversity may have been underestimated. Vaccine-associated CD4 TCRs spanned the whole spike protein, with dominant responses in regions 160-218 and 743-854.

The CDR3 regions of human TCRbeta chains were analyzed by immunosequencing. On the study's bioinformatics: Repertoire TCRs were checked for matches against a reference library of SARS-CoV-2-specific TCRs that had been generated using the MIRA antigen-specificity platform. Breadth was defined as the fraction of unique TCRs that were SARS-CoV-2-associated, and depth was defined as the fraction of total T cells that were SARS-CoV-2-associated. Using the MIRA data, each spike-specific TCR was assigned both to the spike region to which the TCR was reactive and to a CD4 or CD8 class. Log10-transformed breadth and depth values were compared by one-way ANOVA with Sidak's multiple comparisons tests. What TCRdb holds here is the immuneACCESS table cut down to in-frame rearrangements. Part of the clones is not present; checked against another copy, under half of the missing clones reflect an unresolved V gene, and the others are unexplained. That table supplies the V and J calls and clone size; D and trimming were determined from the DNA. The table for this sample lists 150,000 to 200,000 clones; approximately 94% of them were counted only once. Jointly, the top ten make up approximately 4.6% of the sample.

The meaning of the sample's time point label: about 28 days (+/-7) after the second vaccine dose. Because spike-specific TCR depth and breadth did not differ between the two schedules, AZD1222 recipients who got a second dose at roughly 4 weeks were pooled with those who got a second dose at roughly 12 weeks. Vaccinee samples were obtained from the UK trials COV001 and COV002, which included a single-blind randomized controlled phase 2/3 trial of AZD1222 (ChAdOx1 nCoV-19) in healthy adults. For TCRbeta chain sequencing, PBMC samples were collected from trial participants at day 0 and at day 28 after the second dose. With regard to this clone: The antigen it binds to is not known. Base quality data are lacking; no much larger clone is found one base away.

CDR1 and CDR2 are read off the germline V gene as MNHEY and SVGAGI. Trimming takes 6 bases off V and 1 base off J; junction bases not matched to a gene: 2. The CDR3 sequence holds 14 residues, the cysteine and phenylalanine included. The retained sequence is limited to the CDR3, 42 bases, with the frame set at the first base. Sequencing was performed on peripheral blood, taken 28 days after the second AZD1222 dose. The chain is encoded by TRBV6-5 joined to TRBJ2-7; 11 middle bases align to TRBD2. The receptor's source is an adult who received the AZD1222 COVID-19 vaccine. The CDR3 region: CASRPSGRSYEQYF. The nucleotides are TGTGCCAGCAGGCCTAGCGGGAGGTCCTACGAGCAGTACTTC.